This paragraph covers one TCR beta chain sequence. What it binds is unknown. This sample is drawn from a study of T cells in Graves' hyperthyroidism and ophthalmopathy. Diagnostic decisions used clinical symptoms, serum thyroxine and TRAb, thyroid ultrasound and orbital computed tomography. The PBMCs were sourced from fresh peripheral blood (about 10 ml). Study-level findings and limits: Model-based prediction identified ophthalmopathy a median about 7 months prior to its onset.

The CDR3 length is 15 residues. Germline CDR1 and CDR2: MDHEN and SYDVKM. J was trimmed by 4 bases and V by 4 bases; bases with no gene match: 5. Amplified regions were TCR beta CDR3 sequences from RNA transcripts. The HTBI primer set served for first-round RT-PCR of the TCR CDR3. TCRdb fed the multiplex PCR reads into MiXCR, producing one record per CDR3 protein. Found here are a few hundred thousand distinct CDR3 sequences, about a sixth of them singletons; the top ten hold 2.5% to 4%. Sequenced input: blood. This TCR was sampled from a woman in her thirties or forties with Graves' ophthalmopathy. The genes are TRBV28 and TRBJ1-2; TRBD1 matches at 11 bases. This chain's CDR3 is CASSSGQGASYGYTF. The CDR3 DNA reads TGTGCCAGCAGTTCCGGACAGGGGGCTTCCTATGGCTACACCTTC.